In this sample, the clone carrying this T cell receptor beta chain turned up many times. Its antigen is as yet unknown. The authors ran a second PCR of roughly 7 to 11 cycles using a sample-barcoded 5' primer and a J-beta primer mix. TCRdb redid the calling of the 5' RACE reads with MiXCR, one entry per CDR3 protein. This repertoire shows over 950,000 distinct CDR3 sequences, 51% found once; its top ten account for about 20%. This entry comes from a study of blood T cells in healthy people across ages. Findings and caveats of the study: As age increased, TCR beta diversity per million T cells fell in a roughly linear fashion.

Germline loops: CDR1 ENHRY, CDR2 SYGVKD. The length of the CDR3 is 18 residues. V was pared by 5 bases and J by 0 bases, with 20 bases between. The chain is built from TRBV10-3 and TRBJ2-1, with TRBD2 as a possible D gene (6 bases). Sequenced: blood. The sequence derives from a woman aged 55-70 years in good health. CDR3 protein: CAISSLTGRGLSYNEQFF. The CDR3, as DNA: TGTGCCATCAGTTCATTAACTGGGCGGGGCCTCTCCTACAATGAGCAGTTCTTC.